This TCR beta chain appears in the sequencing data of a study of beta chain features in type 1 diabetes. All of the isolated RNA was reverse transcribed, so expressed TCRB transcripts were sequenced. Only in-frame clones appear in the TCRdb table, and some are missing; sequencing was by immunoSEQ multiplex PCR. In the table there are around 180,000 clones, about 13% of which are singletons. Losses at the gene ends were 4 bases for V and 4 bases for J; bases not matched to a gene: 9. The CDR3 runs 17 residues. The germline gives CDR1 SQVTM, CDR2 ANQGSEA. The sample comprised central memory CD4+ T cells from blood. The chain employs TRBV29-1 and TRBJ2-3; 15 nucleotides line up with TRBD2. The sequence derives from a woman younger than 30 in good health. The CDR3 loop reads CSVVGLAGGPSADTQYF. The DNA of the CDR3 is TGCAGCGTTGTCGGACTAGCGGGAGGGCCAAGCGCAGATACGCAGTATTTT.